This T cell receptor (beta chain) was captured in a study of STAT5B mutations in CD4+ large granular lymphocyte leukemia. There are 15 residues in the CDR3. Trimming cost V 7 bases and J 3 bases; bases outside gene matches: 11. Germline V gene data show CDR1 as MNHEY and CDR2 as SMNVEV (reference sequence). Sequenced by immunoSEQ multiplex PCR; TCRdb stores in-frame clones only, minus some. The repertoire holds 45,000 to 55,000 clones, with about three quarters as singletons. The study's findings and limits: About a quarter of private leukemic clonotypes occurred rarely in other patients' non-leukemic repertoires.

On this clone itself: No antigen is known for it.

The sample was CD4+ T cells from blood buffy coats. The chain recombines TRBV27 with TRBJ2-7; the match to TRBD2 covers 8 bases. This TCR was recovered from a human donor in good health. As DNA, the CDR3 is TGTGCCAGCACCTTGCGGCTAGCGGGCTTCTACGAGCAGTACGTC. The encoded protein is CASTLRLAGFYEQYV.